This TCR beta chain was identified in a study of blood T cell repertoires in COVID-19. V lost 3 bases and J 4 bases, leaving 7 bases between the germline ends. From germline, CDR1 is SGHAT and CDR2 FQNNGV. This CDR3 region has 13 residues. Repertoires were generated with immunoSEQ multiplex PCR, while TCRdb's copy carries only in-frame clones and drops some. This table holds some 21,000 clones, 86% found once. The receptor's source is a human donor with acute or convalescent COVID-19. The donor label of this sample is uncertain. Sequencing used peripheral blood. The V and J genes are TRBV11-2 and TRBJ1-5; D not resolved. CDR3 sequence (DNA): TGTGCCAGCAGCTTTGAGGTGAATCAGCCCCAGCATTTT. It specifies CASSFEVNQPQHF.